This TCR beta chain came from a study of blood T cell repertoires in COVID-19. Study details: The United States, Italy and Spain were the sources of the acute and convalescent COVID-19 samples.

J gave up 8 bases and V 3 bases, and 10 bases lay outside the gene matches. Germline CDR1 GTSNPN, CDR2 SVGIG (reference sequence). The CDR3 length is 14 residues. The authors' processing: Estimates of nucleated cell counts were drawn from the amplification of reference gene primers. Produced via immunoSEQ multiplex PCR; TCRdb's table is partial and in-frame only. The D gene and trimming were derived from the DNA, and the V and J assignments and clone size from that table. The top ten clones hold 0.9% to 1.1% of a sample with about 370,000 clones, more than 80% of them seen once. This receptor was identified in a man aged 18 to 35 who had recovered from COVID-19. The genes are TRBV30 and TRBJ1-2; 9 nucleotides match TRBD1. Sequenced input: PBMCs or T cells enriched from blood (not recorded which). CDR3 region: CAWRKLRDRVGYTF. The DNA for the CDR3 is TGTGCCTGGAGAAAGCTCCGGGACAGGGTGGGCTACACCTTC.